These T cell receptor beta chains were read from a single sample in a study of blood T cell repertoires in COVID-19. Repertoires were generated with immunoSEQ multiplex PCR, while TCRdb's copy carries only in-frame clones and drops some. The table records about 140,000 clones, 76% of them present only once. The specimen sequenced was peripheral blood. The receptors shown here come from a woman over 75 with active or convalescent COVID-19. The CDR3 runs from the conserved cysteine through the conserved F or W. D genes are given only for firm matches. Only part of the rows carry a size: once, few, many, or a class if the clone is expanded.

V	size	D	J	DNA	CDR3
TRBV6-1	.	TRBD2	TRBJ2-7	TGTGCCAGCAGTGAACCCGCCGCACGGTTAGCGGGTAATCACGAGCAGTACTTC	CASSEPAARLAGNHEQYF
TRBV27	few	TRBD1	TRBJ2-7	TGTGCCAGCAGTTTAACTGGACAGGGCTACGAGCAGTACTTC	CASSLTGQGYEQYF
TRBV7-2	.	.	TRBJ1-2	TGTGCCAGCAGCTGGACAGACTTTAACTATGGCTACACCTTC	CASSWTDFNYGYTF
TRBV7-2	many	TRBD1	TRBJ1-2	TGTGCCAGCAGGCAAACAGGGGACTATGGCTACACCTTC	CASRQTGDYGYTF
TRBV9	.	TRBD2	TRBJ2-5	TGTGCCAGCAGTGAAAGCGGGGGGGCCGGCGAGACCCAGTACTTC	CASSESGGAGETQYF
TRBV5-1	.	.	TRBJ1-1	TGCGCCAGCAGCTTAGGGGAGGGGATAGAGGATGGGGAAGCTTTCTTT	CASSLGEGIEDGEAFF
TRBV6-5	.	TRBD1	TRBJ2-5	TGTGCCAGCAGTTACCGGGACAGCCAAGAGACCCAGTACTTC	CASSYRDSQETQYF
TRBV9	.	.	TRBJ2-2	TGTGCCAGCAGCGTAGTCGGGGGGCCGTCCGGGGAGCTGTTTTTT	CASSVVGGPSGELFF
TRBV6-6	.	TRBD1	TRBJ1-5	TGTGCCAGCAGATTAGAGGGGGCTAGCAATCAGCCCCAGCATTTT	CASRLEGASNQPQHF
TRBV6-2/TRBV6-3	.	.	TRBJ1-5	TGTGCCAGCAGTCCAAGACACAGGGTCGGACAGCCCCAGCATTTT	CASSPRHRVGQPQHF
TRBV7-9	.	.	TRBJ2-3	TGTGCCAGCAGCTTAGTACTAGTGGAAAAGACTCAAAGCACAGATACGCAGTATTTT	CASSLVLVEKTQSTDTQYF
TRBV3-1/TRBV3-2	.	.	TRBJ1-5	TGTGCCAGCAGCCAAGACGGGCAGGGTATTCAGCCCCAGCATTTT	CASSQDGQGIQPQHF
TRBV29-1	.	.	TRBJ1-1	TGCAGCGCAATACAGGGAGCCACTGAAGCTTTCTTT	CSAIQGATEAFF
TRBV3-1/TRBV3-2	.	.	TRBJ1-2	TGTGCCAGCAGCCAAGTCCTAGGAGCGAATGGCTACACCTTC	CASSQVLGANGYTF
TRBV18	.	.	TRBJ1-6	TGTGCCAGCTCCCCAAAGACAGGACCTAATTCACCCCTCCACTTT	CASSPKTGPNSPLHF
TRBV6-5	few	TRBD1	TRBJ1-1	TGTGCCAGCAGCCGCAGGGGGGAACACACTGAAGCTTTCTTT	CASSRRGEHTEAFF
TRBV18	once	TRBD1	TRBJ2-5	TGTGCCAGCTCACCCTGGGACAGGCAAGAGACCCAGTACTTC	CASSPWDRQETQYF
TRBV5-8	.	TRBD1	TRBJ1-2	TGTGCCAGCAGCTACGGGACAGACTATGGCTACACCTTC	CASSYGTDYGYTF
TRBV12-3/TRBV12-4	.	.	TRBJ2-7	TGTGCCAGCAGTTTCTCTGCGGGTGGCGAGCAGTACTTC	CASSFSAGGEQYF
TRBV27	.	.	TRBJ1-5	TGTGCCAGCAGTCCCCTGGACGGGAACAATCAGCCCCAGCATTTT	CASSPLDGNNQPQHF
TRBV5-6	few	TRBD1	TRBJ1-2	TGTGCCAGCAGCCAGCTGGGACAGAGGGGAAACTATGGCTACACCTTC	CASSQLGQRGNYGYTF
TRBV7-8	.	.	TRBJ2-1	TGTGCCAGCAGCAGGAGGCTCGGGGAAAATGAGCAGTTCTTC	CASSRRLGENEQFF
TRBV4-3	.	.	TRBJ2-3	TGCGCCAGCAGCCAAGATCAGGGGAAGAGGTATTTT	CASSQDQGKRYF
TRBV30	.	TRBD2	TRBJ2-3	TGTGCCTGGAGTGCGGGACTACTAGATACGCAGTATTTT	CAWSAGLLDTQYF
TRBV12-3/TRBV12-4	.	.	TRBJ2-7	TGTGCCAGCAGTTTACGTCAGGACGAGCAGTACTTC	CASSLRQDEQYF
TRBV6-5	.	.	TRBJ2-7	TGTGCCAGCACCACCATCGGGGGGCGAGGGGAGCAGTACTTC	CASTTIGGRGEQYF
TRBV10-1	few	.	TRBJ2-7	TGCGCCAGCAGTGACGGGTACGAGCAGTACTTC	CASSDGYEQYF
TRBV7-2	.	.	TRBJ1-2	TGTGCCAGCAGCTTTCGTACAGATCCTGGCTACACCTTC	CASSFRTDPGYTF
TRBV6-1	.	TRBD1	TRBJ1-2	TGTGCCAGCAGTGAGGGGTTTGGACAGGGCTATGGCTACACCTTC	CASSEGFGQGYGYTF
TRBV5-1	.	.	TRBJ1-4	TGCGCCAGCAGCCTAAGCCCAACTAATGAAAAACTGTTTTTT	CASSLSPTNEKLFF
TRBV6-1	.	.	TRBJ1-5	TGTGCCAGCAGTGGCCGGAGAGGCGCGTCTAATCAGCCCCAGCATTTT	CASSGRRGASNQPQHF
TRBV7-9	few	.	TRBJ1-2	TGTGCCAGCAGCTTAGCAGGGGTAGGCTACACCTTC	CASSLAGVGYTF